The 32 T cell receptor beta chains below come from one sample, sequenced in a study of cytomegalovirus exposure and HLA in healthy donors. This PCR relied on a set of 60 Vbeta primers and 13 Jbeta primers. The table came from immunoSEQ multiplex PCR; TCRdb's copy has only in-frame clones and leaves some out. The data include fewer than 35,000 clones; the top ten clones carry 4.8%. The specimen sequenced was PBMCs. Receptors originate from a female donor in good health and CMV-seronegative.

CDR3 sequence reads: CASSVTGGWETQYF. The CDR3 DNA follows: TGTGCCAGCAGCGTTACAGGGGGTTGGGAGACCCAGTACTTC. This chain links TRBV9 with TRBJ2-5; 8 bases map to TRBD1. The CDR3 extends over 14 amino acids. Germline-derived CDR1 and CDR2 are SGDLS and YYNGEE. The J segment lost 5 bases and the V segment lost 2 bases, leaving 5 bases of the junction unmatched.

V is TRBV28 and J is TRBJ1-6; D not certain. The CDR3 length is 14 residues. V was shortened by 10 bases and J by 5 bases, with 15 bases between the two germline ends. The germline V gene encodes CDR1 MDHEN and CDR2 SYDVKM. The CDR3 reads CATHPPGDNSPLHF. CDR3 bases: TGTGCCACCCATCCCCCGGGAGATAATTCACCCCTCCACTTT.

The genes are TRBV7-3 and TRBJ2-1; TRBD1 aligns across 9 bases. This CDR3 contains 15 residues. J gave up 4 bases and V 4 bases, and 5 bases lay outside the gene matches. Germline V gene lookup returns CDR1 SGHTA and CDR2 FQGTGA. CDR3 sequence (DNA): TGTGCCAGCAGCTCCGACAGGGGGACTTACAATGAGCAGTTCTTC. Its translation is CASSSDRGTYNEQFF.

This clone is identified as medium-sized from frequency. The chain employs TRBV19 and TRBJ2-1; D perhaps matches TRBD2 (5 bases). V lost 3 bases to trimming and J lost 0 bases, with 12 bases between them. The CDR3 totals 16 residues. Germline lookup yields CDR1 LNHDA and CDR2 SQIVND (reference sequence). DNA for the CDR3: TGTGCCAGTAGTATTGGGATTGCGGGCTCCTACAATGAGCAGTTCTTC. It is translated as CASSIGIAGSYNEQFF.

The rearrangement uses TRBV10-3 and TRBJ2-7; tentatively, D is TRBD1 (6 bases). Per germline, CDR1 ENHRY and CDR2 SYGVKD. V lost 5 bases and J 0 bases, leaving 11 bases between the germline ends. The CDR3 totals 14 residues. The CDR3 nucleotides are TGTGCCATCAGTCCGGGACAAGACTCCTACGAGCAGTACTTC. Its translation: CAISPGQDSYEQYF.

The gene calls are TRBV4-3 and TRBJ2-5, with TRBD2 matching 12 bases. Gene TRBJ2-7 matches the end of the DNA better, so the J call may be wrong. Per germline, CDR1 LGHNA and CDR2 YSLEER. The CDR3 length is 16 residues. CDR3 coding DNA: TGCGCCAGCAGCCAAGAGTGGGGACTAGCGGGCTACGAGCAGTACTTC. Residues: CASSQEWGLAGYEQYF.

The V and J genes are TRBV28 and TRBJ1-5; D gene unclear. The ends were cut back, 3 bases at V and 4 bases at J, with 16 bases in the middle. Germline CDR1 and CDR2: MDHEN and SYDVKM. The CDR3 sequence is 16 residues long. In DNA form, the CDR3 reads TGTGCCAGCAGTTTGGGGAACGCGGGTCCAAATCAGCCCCAGCATTTT. Its protein product is CASSLGNAGPNQPQHF.

The CDR3 DNA reads as TGTGCCAGCATGGGACAGGACTACAATGAGCAGTTCTTC. Its protein product is CASMGQDYNEQFF. The chain carries TRBV14 and TRBJ2-1, with TRBD1 matching over 8 bases. Germline CDR1 reads SGHDN; CDR2 reads FVKESK. This CDR3 has 13 residues. V trimming: 7 bases; J trimming: 3 bases; junction bases outside the gene matches: 2. Together with reference TRBV14 and TRBJ2-1, the CDR3 gives the full variable domain: EAGVTQFPSHSVIEKGQTVTLRCDPISGHDNLYWYRRVMGKEIKFLLHFVKESKQDESGMPNNRFLAERTGGTYSTLKVQPAELEDSGVYFCASMGQDYNEQFFGPGTRLTVL.

The chain recombines TRBV7-9 with TRBJ2-5; possible D gene TRBD2, 6 bases. CDR1 is SEHNR and CDR2 is FQNEAQ in the germline V gene (reference sequence). The CDR3 loop spans 18 amino acids. V shed 7 bases and J shed 0 bases, with 24 bases lying between them. The CDR3 sequence: CASKRILPLLANQETQYF. DNA of the CDR3: TGTGCCAGCAAACGAATTCTCCCCCTTCTAGCGAACCAAGAGACCCAGTACTTC.

The V and J genes are TRBV19 and TRBJ1-5; 9 positions agree with TRBD1. J lost 7 bases, V lost 5 bases, and 9 bases had no gene match. Germline CDR1 LNHDA, CDR2 SQIVND (reference sequence). The CDR3 has 15 amino acids. Here the CDR3 reads CASSGKHRGPQPQHF. DNA for the CDR3: TGTGCCAGTAGTGGAAAGCACAGGGGGCCACAGCCCCAGCATTTT.

The chain joins TRBV19 to TRBJ1-6; 8 bases match TRBD1. V was clipped by 4 bases and J by 10 bases; unmatched bases: 6. This CDR3 has 14 residues. Per the germline V gene, CDR1 is LNHDA and CDR2 is SQIVND (reference sequence). This CDR3 reads CASSTDRGLSPLHF. CDR3 nucleotides: TGTGCCAGTAGTACTGACAGGGGACTGTCACCCCTCCACTTT. The whole variable domain, remainder taken from reference TRBV19 and TRBJ1-6, is DGGITQSPKYLFRKEGQNVTLSCEQNLNHDAMYWYRQDPGQGLRLIYYSQIVNDFQKGDIAEGYSVSREKKESFPLTVTSAQKNPTAFYLCASSTDRGLSPLHFGNGTRLTVT.

The chain recombines TRBV28 with TRBJ1-2; tentative D call: TRBD1 (5 bases). CDR1 and CDR2 (germline): MDHEN, SYDVKM. The CDR3 contains 15 residues. With 5 bases removed from V and 1 base from J, the gap between germline ends came to 14 bases. The CDR3 is CASSARGSGNYGYTF. CDR3 nucleotide sequence: TGTGCCAGCAGTGCTCGGGGGAGCGGTAACTATGGCTACACCTTC.

The V and J genes are TRBV5-1 and TRBJ1-3, with TRBD1 identical over 7 bases. The germline CDR1 and CDR2 sequences are SGHRS and YFSETQ. The CDR3 spans 17 residues. Trimming cost V 4 bases and J 0 bases; bases outside gene matches: 10. The chain's CDR3 is CASSPRGTADSGNTIYF. CDR3 in DNA: TGCGCCAGCAGCCCCCGGGGGACAGCAGACTCTGGAAACACCATATATTTT.

The rearrangement uses TRBV28 and TRBJ1-1; TRBD1 agrees at 8 bases. Trimming removed 3 bases from V and 4 bases from J; junction bases left unmatched: 25. This CDR3 region has 21 residues. Germline loops: CDR1 MDHEN, CDR2 SYDVKM. The CDR3 coding sequence is TGTGCCAGCAGTTTCCCCCCAGGGGGCCGACTGGAGGCTCTTTGGGCCACTGAAGCTTTCTTT. It is translated as CASSFPPGGRLEALWATEAFF.

The chain joins TRBV28 to TRBJ2-7; TRBD1 agrees at 7 bases. The CDR3 runs to 15 residues. V was pared by 5 bases and J by 5 bases, with 12 bases of the junction left unmatched. Germline V gene data show CDR1 as MDHEN and CDR2 as SYDVKM. The CDR3 bases are TGTGCCAGCAGTACACCGGGACAGAGGTCCCACGAGCAGTACTTC. It yields the protein CASSTPGQRSHEQYF.

The gene calls are TRBV2 and TRBJ2-7, with TRBD1 matching over 9 bases. This CDR3 comprises 15 residues. Looked up from germline, CDR1 is SNHLY and CDR2 is FYNNEI. J was trimmed by 3 bases and V by 4 bases; bases with no gene match: 7. CDR3: CASSGGTGNYYEQYF. For the CDR3, the DNA is TGTGCCAGCAGTGGCGGGACAGGGAATTACTACGAGCAGTACTTC. The full variable domain, rest sourced from reference TRBV2 and TRBJ2-7, is EPEVTQTPSHQVTQMGQEVILRCVPISNHLYFYWYRQILGQKVEFLVSFYNNEISEKSEIFDDQFSVERPDGSNFTLKIRSTKLEDSAMYFCASSGGTGNYYEQYFGPGTRLTVT.

The chain joins TRBV7-9 to TRBJ1-2; D unresolved. Germline CDR1 reads SEHNR; CDR2 reads FQNEAQ (reference sequence). V lost 5 bases, J lost 4 bases, and 17 bases lay in between. This CDR3 spans 15 amino acids. CDR3 DNA sequence: TGTGCCAGCAGCCCAAGTTCGGGGAGTGGCTATGGCTACACCTTC. This gives the protein CASSPSSGSGYGYTF.

The chain uses TRBV7-9 and TRBJ1-2, with 7 bases lining up with TRBD1. Germline V lookup: CDR1 SEHNR, CDR2 FQNEAQ (reference sequence). The CDR3 covers 16 residues. With 5 bases clipped from V and 7 bases from J, the junction kept 16 bases outside the gene matches. The CDR3 here is CASSIQNPGGSGGYTF. The CDR3 DNA is TGTGCCAGCAGCATACAGAACCCAGGGGGGTCGGGTGGCTACACCTTC.

This clone is labeled medium-sized based on frequency. V is TRBV14 and J is TRBJ1-3; D not resolved. The CDR3 spans 15 residues. Per germline, CDR1 SGHDN and CDR2 FVKESK. The germline V and J ends were trimmed by 1 base and 2 bases, with 9 bases remaining between them. In DNA, the CDR3 is TGTGCCAGCAGCCAAGTAAGAAGCCCTGGAAACACCATATATTTT. It translates to CASSQVRSPGNTIYF.

The V gene is TRBV19, the J gene TRBJ1-5; 7 positions match TRBD1. V gave up 6 bases and J gave up 0 bases; unmatched junction bases: 8. The CDR3 consists of 16 residues. From germline, CDR1 is LNHDA and CDR2 SQIVND (reference sequence). The DNA for the CDR3 is TGTGCCAGTAGGACCGGGACAGAATATAGCAATCAGCCCCAGCATTTT. It encodes CASRTGTEYSNQPQHF. Supplemented by reference TRBV19 and TRBJ1-5, the full variable domain reads DGGITQSPKYLFRKEGQNVTLSCEQNLNHDAMYWYRQDPGQGLRLIYYSQIVNDFQKGDIAEGYSVSREKKESFPLTVTSAQKNPTAFYLCASRTGTEYSNQPQHFGDGTRLSIL.

The V call is TRBV10-3, the J call TRBJ1-1; 7 nucleotides match TRBD1. Germline loops: CDR1 ENHRY, CDR2 SYGVKD. CDR3 length: 14 amino acids. V was clipped by 5 bases and J by 2 bases; unmatched bases: 5. CDR3 bases: TGTGCCATCAGTCGACAGGGACCAAACACTGAAGCTTTCTTT. It is translated as CAISRQGPNTEAFF.

This sequence joins TRBV4-1 and TRBJ1-2; 8 bases are a match to TRBD1. The CDR3 is 16 amino acids. V gave up 3 bases and J gave up 4 bases; unmatched junction bases: 10. Germline CDR1 and CDR2: MGHRA and YSYEKL. CDR3 in DNA: TGCGCCAGCAGCCATCCACCACAGGGGGACCGCTATGGCTACACCTTC. Encoded protein: CASSHPPQGDRYGYTF.

This sequence joins TRBV6-4 and TRBJ2-7, with D possibly being TRBD1 (6 bases). CDR3 length: 15 residues. V was cut by 3 bases and J by 0 bases, with 12 bases left in between. CDR1 MRHNA and CDR2 SNTAGT come from the germline V gene. The CDR3 DNA follows: TGTGCCAGCAGTGAGGGGGCAGGAAGCTCCTACGAGCAGTACTTC. Translating it yields CASSEGAGSSYEQYF.

This rearrangement joins TRBV11-1 to TRBJ2-5, with 9 bases fitting TRBD1. The CDR3 length is 13 residues. With V trimmed by 6 bases and J by 1 base, 0 bases remained unmatched. Germline CDR1 is SGHAT and CDR2 is FQDESV (reference sequence). CDR3 sequence reads: CASRGQGQETQYF. In DNA form, the CDR3 reads TGTGCCAGCAGGGGACAGGGCCAAGAGACCCAGTACTTC.

The genes are TRBV5-6 and TRBJ1-4, with TRBD1 as a possible D gene (6 bases). Per the germline V gene, CDR1 is SGHDT and CDR2 is YYEEEE. The CDR3 covers 14 residues. The V and J ends lost 4 bases and 4 bases respectively, with 11 bases between them. This CDR3 reads CASSPGQSNEKLFF. For the CDR3, the DNA is TGTGCCAGCAGCCCCGGACAGAGTAATGAAAAACTGTTTTTT.

V and J are TRBV6-5 and TRBJ2-5; a weak D match, TRBD1 (6 bases). V was trimmed by 6 bases and J by 5 bases, leaving 16 bases between them. Germline CDR1 MNHEY, CDR2 SVGAGI. There are 14 residues in the CDR3. CDR3 residues: CASSPFKGVETQYF. The CDR3 DNA reads as TGTGCCAGCAGCCCGTTCAAGGGGGTGGAGACCCAGTACTTC.

V and J are TRBV19 and TRBJ1-1, with TRBD1 matching over 9 bases. The CDR3 length is 15 residues. Losses at the gene ends were 5 bases for V and 4 bases for J; bases not matched to a gene: 8. Germline CDR1 and CDR2: LNHDA and SQIVND (reference sequence). CDR3 residues: CASSFEGQGSTEAFF. In DNA, the CDR3 is TGTGCCAGTAGTTTCGAGGGACAGGGTAGCACTGAAGCTTTCTTT.

The V call is TRBV2, the J call TRBJ2-7; tentative D call: TRBD1 (5 bases). The CDR3 extends over 15 amino acids. V was pared by 4 bases and J by 1 base, with 14 bases between. Germline assignment: CDR1 SNHLY and CDR2 FYNNEI. CDR3 sequence reads: CASSVDSSLSYEQYF. CDR3 sequence (DNA): TGTGCCAGCAGTGTCGACAGCTCTTTATCCTACGAGCAGTACTTC.

The rearrangement joins TRBV6-5 to TRBJ1-3; D is uncertain. The CDR3 is 12 amino acids. Per the germline V gene, CDR1 is MNHEY and CDR2 is SVGAGI. V lost 8 bases to trimming and J lost 0 bases, with 5 bases between them. The DNA of the CDR3 is TGTGCCAGCTCGGGCTCTGGAAACACCATATATTTT. Amino acid sequence: CASSGSGNTIYF.

The chain has TRBV7-2 and TRBJ2-1, with TRBD2 matching over 14 bases. The length of the CDR3 is 15 residues. J was trimmed by 7 bases and V by 5 bases; bases with no gene match: 4. The germline gives CDR1 SGHTA, CDR2 FQGNSA. The chain's CDR3 is CASSQGTSGGNEQFF. The CDR3 DNA reads as TGTGCCAGCAGCCAGGGGACTAGCGGGGGAAATGAGCAGTTCTTC.

This rearrangement joins TRBV19 to TRBJ2-7; D is perhaps TRBD2 (7 bases). CDR3 length equals 15 residues. With 1 base removed from V and 4 bases from J, the gap between germline ends came to 14 bases. Germline V lookup: CDR1 LNHDA, CDR2 SQIVND (reference sequence). CDR3 coding DNA: TGTGCCAGTAGTATAGGTTCGGGGGGCGAATACGAGCAGTACTTC. It specifies CASSIGSGGEYEQYF. The full variable domain, its missing parts supplied by reference TRBV19 and TRBJ2-7, is DGGITQSPKYLFRKEGQNVTLSCEQNLNHDAMYWYRQDPGQGLRLIYYSQIVNDFQKGDIAEGYSVSREKKESFPLTVTSAQKNPTAFYLCASSIGSGGEYEQYFGPGTRLTVT.

CDR3 bases: TGCGCCACGAAACTAGTCAGCACAGATACGCAGTATTTT. It specifies CATKLVSTDTQYF. The genes are TRBV10-2 and TRBJ2-3, with D possibly TRBD2 on 5 matching bases. Looked up from germline, CDR1 is WSHSY and CDR2 is SAAADI. The CDR3 is 13 residues long. Trimming left V 10 bases short and J 0 bases short, with 11 bases between.